These 5 T cell receptor beta chains share one sample of origin, sequenced in a study of shared clonotypes between healthy human individuals. The protocol was immunoSEQ multiplex PCR, while the TCRdb copy is restricted to in-frame clones and leaves out a portion. The table shows under 2,000,000 clones, with about 94% occurring only once. The naive CD8 fraction comprised CD45RO-negative cells positively selected for CCR7 and excluded terminally differentiated effector memory CD45RA+ cells. Specimen: naive CD8+ T cells sorted from blood. The receptors were gathered from a man between 18 and 29 years old in good health.

V usage is TRBV6-6 and J usage is TRBJ2-3; 10 bases agree with TRBD2. Germline V gene lookup returns CDR1 MNHNY and CDR2 SVGAGI (reference sequence). The CDR3 length is 15 residues. V gave up 6 bases and J gave up 1 base; unmatched junction bases: 4. CDR3 bases: TGTGCCAGCAGCCATCTAGCGGGGGGCACAGATACGCAGTATTTT. It yields the protein CASSHLAGGTDTQYF.

The CDR3: CASSPGMKTGELFF. DNA for the CDR3: TGTGCCAGCAGCCCTGGCATGAAAACCGGGGAGCTGTTTTTT. This rearrangement joins TRBV13 to TRBJ2-2, with D uncertain. Germline assignment: CDR1 PRHDT and CDR2 FYEKMQ (reference sequence). V gave up 5 bases and J gave up 5 bases, with 12 bases separating them. This CDR3 is built from 14 residues.

The J gene is TRBJ2-1, the V gene TRBV5-4; a weak D match, TRBD2 (6 bases). Per the germline V gene, CDR1 is SGHNT and CDR2 is YYREEE (reference sequence). This CDR3 spans 13 amino acids. The ends were cut back, 2 bases at V and 7 bases at J, with 10 bases in the middle. The CDR3: CASSLSGQNEQFF. CDR3 nucleotide sequence: TGTGCCAGCAGCTTAAGCGGGCAAAATGAGCAGTTCTTC.

The V call is TRBV11-3, the J call TRBJ2-2, with a weak D call TRBD2 (5 bases). CDR3 length: 17 residues. Germline assignment: CDR1 SGHNT and CDR2 YENEEA. Trimming pared 1 base from V and 7 bases from J, leaving 19 bases between. CDR3 amino acids: CASSLGTGIPLNGELFF. CDR3 bases: TGTGCCAGCAGCTTAGGCACCGGGATTCCACTTAACGGGGAGCTGTTTTTT.

To note about this clone: The identical CDR3 is also encoded by other nucleotide sequences in the sample. This chain links TRBV19 with TRBJ2-7; 7 nucleotides match TRBD1. Germline-derived CDR1 and CDR2 are LNHDA and SQIVND (reference sequence). The V and J ends lost 6 bases and 0 bases, in that order; junction bases with no gene match: 5. This CDR3 is built from 14 residues. This chain's CDR3 is CASSFRDSSYEQYF. As DNA, the CDR3 is TGTGCCAGTAGCTTCCGGGACAGCTCCTACGAGCAGTACTTC. Supplemented by reference TRBV19 and TRBJ2-7, the full variable domain reads DGGITQSPKYLFRKEGQNVTLSCEQNLNHDAMYWYRQDPGQGLRLIYYSQIVNDFQKGDIAEGYSVSREKKESFPLTVTSAQKNPTAFYLCASSFRDSSYEQYFGPGTRLTVT.